The T cell receptor (beta chain) described here comes from a study of beta chain features in type 1 diabetes. Of note for this clone: Its matching antigen is unknown.

Germline lookup yields CDR1 SNHLY and CDR2 FYNNEI. CDR3 size: 11 residues. The V gene lost 11 bases and the J gene lost 3 bases, with 8 bases spanning the gap. Findings and limits, study-wide: For Type 1 diabetes patients, all four CD4+ subsets carried TCRB CDR3s that were moderately but significantly shorter.

The investigators reverse transcribed all of the isolated RNA, so they sequenced expressed TCRB transcripts. Profiling relied on immunoSEQ multiplex PCR, and the TCRdb table lists in-frame clones only, not all of them. The sample contains 600,000 to 700,000 clones, roughly 12% of which appear only once. Markers CD45RO/CCR7/CD25/CD127/CD95/CD27 served to sort CD4+ naive, central memory, regulatory and stem cell-like memory cells. Specimen: naive CD4+ T cells from blood. The chain carries TRBV2 and TRBJ2-1; D uncertain. The source is a man under 40 with type 1 diabetes. This CDR3 is CAVRFYNEQFF. The CDR3 region has the DNA TGTGCCGTCCGTTTCTACAATGAGCAGTTCTTC.